This T cell receptor (beta chain) was obtained from a study of T cell repertoires in cytomegalovirus infection. The overall study: CMV epitopes in the study were HLA-C-restricted (recently identified) and HLA-B-restricted (well studied). Public signatures in TCR beta pointed to CMV infection and matching HLA type.

Broader study findings: The study found HLA-C-restricted CMV-specific TCR beta clonotypes dominating the ex vivo response.

Notes on this clonotype: Its specificity is not known.

This CDR3 is built from 16 residues. Germline CDR1 and CDR2: SNHLY and FYNNEI. After removal of 7 bases from V and 0 bases from J, the junction contained 6 bases not matched to a gene. Via MiXCR, TCRdb re-called the reads, giving one row per CDR3 protein. The profile shows 150,000 or so distinct CDR3 sequences, over 25% of them singletons. The sequence derives from a human donor in good health (CMV status not recorded). Some clones in this sample may be carry-over from other donors' samples. This specimen consisted of CD8+ T cells from cultured PBMCs, obtained from culture after CMV antigen stimulation. This chain connects TRBV2 to TRBJ2-2; 9 bases line up with TRBD1. The chain's CDR3 is CASTDRDRANTGELFF. The CDR3, as DNA: TGTGCCAGCACAGACCGGGACAGGGCGAACACCGGGGAGCTGTTTTTT.